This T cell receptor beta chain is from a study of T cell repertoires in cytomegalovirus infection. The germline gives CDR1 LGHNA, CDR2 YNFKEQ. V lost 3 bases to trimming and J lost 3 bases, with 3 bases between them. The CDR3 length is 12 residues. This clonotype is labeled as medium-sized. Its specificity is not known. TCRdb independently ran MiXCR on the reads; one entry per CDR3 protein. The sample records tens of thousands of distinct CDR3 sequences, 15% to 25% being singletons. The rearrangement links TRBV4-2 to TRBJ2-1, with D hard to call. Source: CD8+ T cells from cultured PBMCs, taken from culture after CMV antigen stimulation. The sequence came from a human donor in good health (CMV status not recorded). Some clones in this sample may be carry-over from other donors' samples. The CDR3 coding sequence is TGTGCCAGCAGCCATGACTACAATGAGCAGTTCTTC. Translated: CASSHDYNEQFF.